This T cell receptor beta chain emerged from a study of PD-L1 blockade in urothelial cancer. Turning to the study itself: Study patients had been treated with 0 to 3 previous chemotherapy regimens. Blood yielded a median of around 150,000 T cells per sample.

Study results and caveats: Blood clones associated with the tumor expanded more at 3 weeks in durable-benefit patients.

A word on this clone: Its antigen is as yet unknown.

Repertoires were generated with immunoSEQ multiplex PCR, while TCRdb's copy carries only in-frame clones and drops some. The sample includes fewer than 45,000 clones, around nine tenths seen only once; the top ten take 20% to 30%. CDR3 length equals 14 residues. Germline lookup yields CDR1 LNHDA and CDR2 SQIVND (reference sequence). The trim removed 5 bases at V and 4 bases at J, leaving 4 bases unmatched. The sample's time point: pretreatment peripheral blood. This TCR came from a donor aged 40 or older with urothelial cancer. The sequenced sample was PBMCs, obtained around atezolizumab (anti-PD-L1) treatment. The genes are TRBV19 and TRBJ2-2, with 7 bases lining up with TRBD1. CDR3 nucleotides: TGTGCCAGTAGTGCACAGGGGCGCACCGGGGAGCTGTTTTTT. This codes for CASSAQGRTGELFF. The variable domain in full, with the rest retrieved from reference TRBV19 and TRBJ2-2, is DGGITQSPKYLFRKEGQNVTLSCEQNLNHDAMYWYRQDPGQGLRLIYYSQIVNDFQKGDIAEGYSVSREKKESFPLTVTSAQKNPTAFYLCASSAQGRTGELFFGEGSRLTVL.